Below, 10 T cell receptor beta chains from the same sample are listed, as sequenced in a study of identical twins. TCRdb itself ran the 5' RACE reads through MiXCR, one entry per CDR3 protein. Among approximately 680,000 distinct CDR3 sequences, under 8.5% were seen once, and the ten largest hold about 1.6%. These data were also filed under a second study, of yellow fever vaccine responses in identical twins.

The sample was PBMCs. All receptors derive from a young woman in good health.

The rearrangement uses TRBV7-9 and TRBJ1-2, with 10 bases matching TRBD1. With 6 bases clipped from V and 4 bases from J, the junction kept 8 bases outside the gene matches. Germline V gives CDR1 SEHNR, CDR2 FQNEAQ (reference sequence). This CDR3 is built from 15 residues. CDR3 protein: CASSNRDRGPYGYTF. CDR3 DNA: TGTGCCAGCAGTAACCGGGACAGGGGACCCTATGGCTACACCTTC.

This clonotype was seen more than once but under ten times. The chain employs TRBV12-3 or TRBV12-4 and TRBJ1-5; TRBD1 matches 9 bases. The trim removed 7 bases at V and 6 bases at J, leaving 4 bases unmatched. This CDR3 contains 13 residues. CDR3 nucleotides: TGTGCCAGCACCCTGACAGGGGGTCAGCCCCAGCATTTT. Translation gives CASTLTGGQPQHF.

This sequence joins TRBV6-5 and TRBJ2-1; 12 nucleotides match TRBD2. This CDR3 has 15 residues. In germline, CDR1 is MNHEY, CDR2 SVGAGI. V was clipped by 2 bases and J by 10 bases; unmatched bases: 6. CDR3 in DNA: TGTGCCAGCAGTTACGGAACTAGCGGGGGGCTAGAGCAGTTCTTC. This translates into CASSYGTSGGLEQFF.

As concerns this clonotype: This clone may be a read error of a much larger clone one base away. The genes are TRBV10-3 and TRBJ2-1, with 7 bases identical to TRBD2. The J segment lost 5 bases and the V segment lost 6 bases, leaving 10 bases of the junction unmatched. CDR1 is ENHRY and CDR2 is SYGVKD in the germline V gene. This CDR3 is built from 15 residues. Written as DNA, the CDR3 is TGTGCCATCAGGAGGTGTGTCCTAGCGGACAATGAGCAGTTCTTC. It yields the protein CAIRRCVLADNEQFF.

This clonotype occurred a few times. The chain combines TRBV12-3 or TRBV12-4 with TRBJ1-1; D may be TRBD1 (5 bases). V lost 6 bases and J 11 bases, leaving 22 bases between the germline ends. The CDR3 totals 14 residues. For the CDR3, the DNA is TGTGCCAGCAGCCCCGTAACCGGGACCGGTGAGGCTTTCTTT. Translating gives CASSPVTGTGEAFF.

The table lists this clonotype with many counts. The rearrangement links TRBV29-1 to TRBJ2-3; 10 nucleotides match TRBD2. The germline gives CDR1 SQVTM, CDR2 ANQGSEA. J lost 4 bases, V lost 1 base, and 5 bases had no gene match. This CDR3 spans 15 amino acids. The CDR3 nucleotides read TGCAGCGTTGAAGGGGCTAGCGGGAGTCCAGATACGCAGTATTTT. Protein: CSVEGASGSPDTQYF.

The rearrangement joins TRBV7-8 to TRBJ2-1; no definite D call. There are 15 residues in the CDR3. V dropped 0 bases and J dropped 4 bases, with 10 bases sitting between them. Germline CDR1 SGHVS, CDR2 FQNEAQ. As DNA, the CDR3 is TGTGCCAGCAGCTTAGCTAGGCACCCTTACAATGAGCAGTTCTTC. Protein sequence: CASSLARHPYNEQFF. Full variable domain (remainder filled in from reference TRBV7-8 and TRBJ2-1): GAGVSQSPRYKVAKRGQDVALRCDPISGHVSLFWYQQALGQGPEFLTYFQNEAQLDKSGLPSDRFFAERPEGSVSTLKIQRTQQEDSAVYLCASSLARHPYNEQFFGPGTRLTVL.

This clonotype was seen many times. This chain uses TRBV29-1 with TRBJ1-1; D is ambiguous. V lost 4 bases and J lost 0, with 3 bases in between. Looked up from germline, CDR1 is SQVTM and CDR2 is ANQGSEA. The CDR3 contains 11 residues. The CDR3 is CSVALNTEAFF. The CDR3 nucleotides are TGCAGCGTTGCCCTGAACACTGAAGCTTTCTTT.

The chain joins TRBV12-3 or TRBV12-4 to TRBJ2-5, with 9 bases lining up with TRBD2. This CDR3 contains 15 residues. J was trimmed by 1 base and V by 5 bases; bases with no gene match: 5. The CDR3 DNA reads as TGTGCCAGCAGTGCGGGACTAGCCTCCCAAGAGACCCAGTACTTC. Translating it yields CASSAGLASQETQYF.

This clonotype has at least ten counts. Here the CDR3 DNA reads TGCAGCGTTAAGAAAAACCGGGGCAATGAAAAACTGTTTTTT. Protein sequence: CSVKKNRGNEKLFF. The rearrangement links TRBV29-1 to TRBJ1-4, with D perhaps TRBD1 (5 bases). Trimming took 5 bases from V and 5 from J, leaving 15 bases between them. Germline V gene lookup returns CDR1 SQVTM and CDR2 ANQGSEA. The CDR3 has 14 amino acids.